The sequence of this T cell receptor (beta chain) was determined in a study of blood T cell repertoires in COVID-19. In its sample, this clone was seen once. Sequenced by immunoSEQ multiplex PCR; TCRdb stores in-frame clones only, minus some. Of under 150,000 clones in the sample, around 80% were seen once. The sequenced material came from PBMCs or T cells enriched from blood (not recorded which). The receptor's source is a man in his forties with acute COVID-19.

DNA of the CDR3: TGTGCCAGCAGTGGGGCAGAGGAAGGGACTACGCAGTTCTTC. Translated, it gives CASSGAEEGTTQFF. The chain is built from TRBV28 and TRBJ2-1; 7 nucleotides line up with TRBD2. The CDR3 has 14 residues. The germline V gene encodes CDR1 MDHEN and CDR2 SYDVKM. V was clipped by 5 bases and J by 12 bases; unmatched bases: 13.